The entry below describes one TCR beta chain. The antigen is undetermined. Subjects aged 18 to 65 presented with newly diagnosed hyperthyroidism of less than 2 months' duration. Germline V lookup: CDR1 MNHEY, CDR2 SVGEGT. Trimming stripped 5 bases from V and 2 bases from J, with 13 bases between. This CDR3 region has 15 residues. Regions amplified from RNA transcripts were the TCR beta CDR3 regions. Initially, a first-round RT-PCR of the TCR CDR3 employed the HTBI primer set. TCRdb called the multiplex PCR reads again in MiXCR, with one record for every CDR3 protein. The sample holds some 740,000 distinct CDR3 sequences, 14% seen once. The sample originates from a study of T cells in Graves' hyperthyroidism and ophthalmopathy. Study-level points and caveats: Clonotypes that were expanded in thyroid above 0.001 mostly appeared in blood too.

The V call is TRBV6-2 or TRBV6-3, the J call TRBJ1-5; no reliable D call. Specimen: blood. The receptor's source is a woman between 18 and 30 years old with Graves' hyperthyroidism. The CDR3 is CASSVAMLGNQPQHF. The CDR3 DNA follows: TGTGCCAGCAGTGTTGCTATGTTAGGCAATCAGCCCCAGCATTTT.